A single sample gave rise to the 27 T cell receptor beta chains below, sequenced in a study of monozygotic twins with inflammatory bowel disease. With the 5' RACE reads reprocessed, TCRdb shows one record per CDR3 protein and no DNA. The sample yields about 160,000 distinct CDR3 sequences, of which the top ten take up around 2.8%. The specimen sequenced was blood. The receptor source for this set is a human donor with ulcerative colitis or Crohn's disease, or a healthy co-twin of an affected twin (not recorded which).

The J gene is TRBJ1-2, the V gene TRBV29-1; no DNA is available, so the TRBD1 call from TCRdb remains unchecked. The germline gives CDR1 SQVTM, CDR2 ANQGSEA. The CDR3 extends over 11 amino acids. The CDR3: CSYGAGVGYTF. Complete variable domain (other parts from reference TRBV29-1 and TRBJ1-2): SAVISQKPSRDICQRGTSLTIQCQVDSQVTMMFWYRQQPGQSLTLIATANQGSEATYESGFVIDKFPISRPNLTFSTLTVSNMSPEDSSIYLCSYGAGVGYTFGSGTRLTVV.

The gene calls are TRBV9 and TRBJ2-1; TCRdb reports TRBD2, a call that lacks DNA to check it against. CDR1 SGDLS and CDR2 YYNGEE come from the germline V gene. This CDR3 region has 14 residues. The CDR3 reads CASSVVGPYNEQFF.

This chain uses TRBV30 with TRBJ1-2; lacking DNA, the TRBD1 call made by TCRdb goes unchecked. The CDR3 contains 13 residues. CDR1 and CDR2 from the germline V gene are GTSNPN and SVGIG (reference sequence). The CDR3 loop reads CAWSVLTGGGYTF.

The rearrangement joins TRBV3-1 to TRBJ2-1; lacking DNA, the TRBD1 call made by TCRdb goes unchecked. This CDR3 region has 17 residues. In germline, CDR1 is LGHDT, CDR2 YNNKEL (reference sequence). CDR3 in amino acids: CASSQDRGSESYNEQFF.

The chain links TRBV7-6 to TRBJ1-2. Germline assignment: CDR1 SGHVS and CDR2 FNYEAQ. The CDR3 totals 14 residues. This CDR3 is CASSLDPEASGYTF.

The rearrangement uses TRBV5-1 and TRBJ1-2; lacking DNA, the TRBD1 call made by TCRdb goes unchecked. CDR1 is SGHRS and CDR2 is YFSETQ in the germline V gene. The CDR3 spans 16 residues. The CDR3 here is CASSLDRWGQVYGYTF.

CDR3 sequence: CASSRSDRTNTEAFF. The rearrangement joins TRBV14 to TRBJ1-1; TCRdb proposes TRBD1, but this gene call is untestable without DNA. Germline-derived CDR1 and CDR2 are SGHDN and FVKESK. The CDR3 is 15 amino acids. Combining the CDR3 with reference TRBV14 and TRBJ1-1 gives the whole variable domain EAGVTQFPSHSVIEKGQTVTLRCDPISGHDNLYWYRRVMGKEIKFLLHFVKESKQDESGMPNNRFLAERTGGTYSTLKVQPAELEDSGVYFCASSRSDRTNTEAFFGQGTRLTVV.

This chain links TRBV7-2 with TRBJ1-6; the D call from TCRdb, TRBD1, cannot be confirmed without DNA. Germline V gene data show CDR1 as SGHTA and CDR2 as FQGNSA. The CDR3 has 15 residues. CDR3: CASSIKDSFNSPLHF.

The chain carries TRBV4-2 and TRBJ1-1. The CDR3 runs to 15 residues. Germline V gives CDR1 LGHNA, CDR2 YNFKEQ. The CDR3 reads CASSQPAGMNTEAFF.

This rearrangement joins TRBV10-3 to TRBJ1-3. The germline CDR1 and CDR2 sequences are ENHRY and SYGVKD. The CDR3 runs 15 residues. The CDR3 loop is CAISEKASSGNTIYF.

The chain links TRBV25-1 to TRBJ2-3; the TRBD1 assignment by TCRdb is unverifiable without DNA. CDR1 is MGHDK, CDR2 SYGVNS, per germline. CDR3 size: 14 residues. The CDR3 is CASLGGFSTDTQYF.

CDR3 sequence reads: CASSRTSGSGGELFF. V is TRBV5-1 and J is TRBJ2-2; as DNA is missing, the TRBD2 call by TCRdb cannot be tested. CDR3 size: 15 residues. The germline CDR1 and CDR2 sequences are SGHRS and YFSETQ. Full variable domain (remainder filled in from reference TRBV5-1 and TRBJ2-2): KAGVTQTPRYLIKTRGQQVTLSCSPISGHRSVSWYQQTPGQGLQFLFEYFSETQRNKGNFPGRFSGRQFSNSRSEMNVSTLELGDSALYLCASSRTSGSGGELFFGEGSRLTVL.

The J gene is TRBJ2-1, the V gene TRBV10-3; TCRdb designates TRBD2, a call that cannot be tested without DNA. The CDR3 has 14 residues. The germline V gene encodes CDR1 ENHRY and CDR2 SYGVKD. The CDR3 loop reads CAISRTSGYNEQFF.

This chain joins TRBV6-6 and TRBJ1-2; as DNA is missing, the TRBD1 call by TCRdb cannot be tested. CDR1 and CDR2 (germline): MNHNY, SVGAGI (reference sequence). The CDR3 totals 13 residues. CDR3 sequence: CASSPGSQSGYTF.

V usage is TRBV7-9 and J usage is TRBJ1-5; TCRdb outputs TRBD1, but without DNA this stays unchecked. The CDR3 extends over 14 amino acids. Germline CDR1 is SEHNR and CDR2 is FQNEAQ (reference sequence). CDR3 protein: CASSPPWSNQPQHF.

The V call is TRBV7-2, the J call TRBJ2-2; without DNA, the TCRdb call of TRBD2 cannot be checked. Germline values: CDR1 SGHTA, CDR2 FQGNSA. The CDR3 totals 16 residues. The CDR3 loop reads CASSWRGGRYTGELFF.

This chain uses TRBV6-2 or TRBV6-3 with TRBJ2-2; TCRdb picks TRBD2, but there is no DNA to check that call. CDR1 MNHEY and CDR2 SVGEGT come from the germline V gene. This CDR3 spans 19 amino acids. This CDR3 reads CASSYLAGGGIRNTGELFF.

This rearrangement joins TRBV12-3 or TRBV12-4 to TRBJ1-6; the D call from TCRdb, TRBD1, cannot be confirmed without DNA. The CDR3 contains 17 residues. This CDR3 is CASSPMTGAEVDSPLHF.

The rearrangement links TRBV7-7 to TRBJ2-7; TCRdb designates TRBD1, a call that cannot be tested without DNA. Germline CDR1 SSHAT, CDR2 FNYEAQ (reference sequence). CDR3 size: 14 residues. The CDR3 here is CASSLDTGVGEQYF.

The rearrangement joins TRBV7-2 to TRBJ2-2. CDR1 SGHTA and CDR2 FQGNSA come from the germline V gene. The CDR3 loop spans 15 amino acids. The CDR3 spells CASSLVRPSTGELFF. The complete variable domain, with remaining parts taken from reference TRBV7-2 and TRBJ2-2, reads GAGVSQSPSNKVTEKGKDVELRCDPISGHTALYWYRQSLGQGLEFLIYFQGNSAPDKSGLPSDRFSAERTGGSVSTLTIQRTQQEDSAVYLCASSLVRPSTGELFFGEGSRLTVL.

V usage is TRBV29-1 and J usage is TRBJ2-2; TCRdb returns TRBD1, unconfirmable since there is no DNA. CDR1 is SQVTM and CDR2 is ANQGSEA in the germline V gene. This CDR3 has 11 residues. The CDR3 sequence: CSVGQTGELFF.

The CDR3 sequence is CASTQRGQGGGYTF. This chain uses TRBV25-1 with TRBJ1-2; the TCRdb call, TRBD1, lacks DNA for checking. There are 14 residues in the CDR3. Germline CDR1 MGHDK, CDR2 SYGVNS.

The chain joins TRBV12-3 or TRBV12-4 to TRBJ1-1; TCRdb proposes TRBD1, but this gene call is untestable without DNA. The CDR3 consists of 14 residues. The CDR3 here is CASSTAPVLTEAFF.

V gene TRBV4-3 combines with J gene TRBJ1-2; TCRdb indicates TRBD1, and absent DNA this call remains unverified. Per germline, CDR1 LGHNA and CDR2 YSLEER. The CDR3 runs to 15 residues. CDR3 sequence: CASSQGVSGIYGYTF.

This chain links TRBV9 with TRBJ1-3. The CDR3 length is 15 residues. Germline CDR1 is SGDLS and CDR2 is YYNGEE. The CDR3 here is CASSLNTSPGNTIYF.

The V and J genes are TRBV29-1 and TRBJ2-7; TCRdb's D gene call, TRBD1, goes unchecked for lack of DNA. Germline V gene lookup returns CDR1 SQVTM and CDR2 ANQGSEA. The CDR3 consists of 12 residues. The CDR3 protein is CSVAPGAEEQYF.

V is TRBV29-1 and J is TRBJ2-7; as DNA is missing, the TRBD1 call by TCRdb cannot be tested. The CDR3 loop spans 13 amino acids. In germline, CDR1 is SQVTM, CDR2 ANQGSEA. The CDR3 loop reads CSVGDREPHEQYF.